Sequencing of this T cell receptor (beta chain) was carried out in a study of T cells in Graves' hyperthyroidism and ophthalmopathy. General study results and limits: With a median lead of roughly 6.8 months before onset, the model predicted ophthalmopathy. Appearing also in blood were most of the thyroid clonotypes expanded above 0.001.

RNA transcripts yielded amplified TCR beta CDR3 regions. TCR CDR3 regions were first amplified by RT-PCR with HTBI primers. A single record per CDR3 protein comes from TCRdb applying MiXCR to the multiplex PCR reads. Of 600,000 to 700,000 distinct CDR3 sequences listed, under 15% are singletons. The germline V gene has CDR1 DFQATT and CDR2 SNEGSKA (reference sequence). J was trimmed by 4 bases and V by 6 bases; bases with no gene match: 8. The CDR3 runs to 15 residues. Notes on this clonotype: What it recognizes is unknown.

In the ophthalmopathy cohort, Clinical Activity Score was at least 3, NOSPECS grade at least 4, and duration under 3 months. Clinical symptoms, serum thyroxine and TRAb, thyroid ultrasound and orbital computed tomography together formed the diagnostic basis. V usage is TRBV20-1 and J usage is TRBJ2-7; 14 bases fit TRBD2. The TCR was taken from a woman in her 40s with Graves' ophthalmopathy. Sequencing was performed on blood. The DNA for the CDR3 is TGCAGTGCCCAGAGACTAGCGGGAGGGAGATACGAGCAGTACTTC. Protein product: CSAQRLAGGRYEQYF.